This TCR beta chain originates from a study of blood T cell repertoires in COVID-19. Overall study context: COVID-19 samples from acute and convalescent phases originated in the United States, Italy and Spain. PBMCs, B-cell-depleted T cells, or T cells provided the cDNA or gDNA that made up the material.

Germline loops: CDR1 MNHNY, CDR2 SVGAGI (reference sequence). V trimming: 2 bases; J trimming: 0 bases; junction bases outside the gene matches: 0. The CDR3 consists of 14 residues. How the authors handled the data: Estimates of nucleated cell counts were drawn from the amplification of reference gene primers. TCRdb's copy holds only in-frame clones and misses some; the assay was immunoSEQ multiplex PCR. Clonal size and the V and J genes are those of that table, whereas D and trimming came from the DNA. This table holds 150,000 to 200,000 clones, approximately 83% found once. The clonotype was recovered from a man aged 45-65 years with active or convalescent COVID-19. Input material: peripheral blood. This chain uses TRBV6-6 with TRBJ1-1; 7 bases are a match to TRBD1. This CDR3 reads CASSYDRVNTEAFF. The CDR3 nucleotides read TGTGCCAGCAGTTACGACAGGGTGAACACTGAAGCTTTCTTT.